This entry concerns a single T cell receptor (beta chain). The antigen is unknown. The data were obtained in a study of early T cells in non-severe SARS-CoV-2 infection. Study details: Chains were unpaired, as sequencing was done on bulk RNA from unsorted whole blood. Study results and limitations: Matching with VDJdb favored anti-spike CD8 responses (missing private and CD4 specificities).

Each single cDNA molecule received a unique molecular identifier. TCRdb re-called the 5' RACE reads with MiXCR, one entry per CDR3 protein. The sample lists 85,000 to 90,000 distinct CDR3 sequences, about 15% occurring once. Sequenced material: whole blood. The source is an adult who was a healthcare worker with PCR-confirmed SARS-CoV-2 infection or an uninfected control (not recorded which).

For the CDR3, the DNA is TGTGCCAGCACCCAAGGGACCGCAAACCGATATGGCTACACCTTC. It is translated as CASTQGTANRYGYTF. The chain couples TRBV2 to TRBJ1-2; D is possibly TRBD1 (5 bases). V lost 7 bases to trimming and J lost 5 bases, with 20 bases between them. The CDR3 runs to 15 residues. Germline assignment: CDR1 SNHLY and CDR2 FYNNEI.